The 29 T cell receptor beta chains below all came from one sample that was sequenced in a study of early T cells in non-severe SARS-CoV-2 infection. One entry per CDR3 protein results from TCRdb running MiXCR on the 5' RACE reads. This table has nearly 70,000 distinct CDR3 sequences, 3.5% to 6% appearing once. The source material was whole blood, sampled at baseline. All receptors come from an adult who was a healthcare worker with PCR-confirmed SARS-CoV-2 infection or an uninfected control (not recorded which). The donor label of this sample is uncertain.

The rearrangement links TRBV7-9 to TRBJ2-3; 11 bases are shared with TRBD2. This CDR3 region has 16 residues. With 3 bases clipped from V and 4 bases from J, the junction kept 6 bases outside the gene matches. Germline CDR1 is SEHNR and CDR2 is FQNEAQ (reference sequence). CDR3 loop: CASSFPSGGLPDTQYF. CDR3 in DNA: TGTGCCAGCAGCTTTCCTAGCGGGGGGCTCCCAGATACGCAGTATTTT. Full variable domain (outside the CDR3, taken from reference TRBV7-9 and TRBJ2-3): DTGVSQNPRHKITKRGQNVTFRCDPISEHNRLYWYRQTLGQGPEFLTYFQNEAQLEKSRLLSDRFSAERPKGSFSTLEIQRTEQGDSAMYLCASSFPSGGLPDTQYFGPGTRLTVL.

This clonotype was detected ten times or more. This chain uses TRBV20-1 with TRBJ1-6; D is undetermined. Per the germline V gene, CDR1 is DFQATT and CDR2 is SNEGSKA (reference sequence). The CDR3 consists of 16 residues. Trimming removed 0 bases from V and 4 bases from J, with 13 bases in between. The CDR3 DNA reads as TGCAGTGCTAGAGATCCTGACCACAGTTATAATTCACCCCTCCACTTT. Protein sequence: CSARDPDHSYNSPLHF.

Ten or more counts support this clonotype. The chain couples TRBV15 to TRBJ1-3, with D unresolved. The germline CDR1 and CDR2 sequences are LNHNV and YYDKDF (reference sequence). Trimming stripped 0 bases from V and 4 bases from J, with 4 bases between. This CDR3 region has 13 residues. DNA of the CDR3: TGTGCCACCAGCAGAGATTCCGGAAACACCATATATTTT. Its translation: CATSRDSGNTIYF.

This clonotype was seen only a few times. V and J are TRBV10-3 and TRBJ2-3; D remains unclear. V was cut by 3 bases and J by 1 base, with 8 bases left in between. Germline V CDR1 and CDR2: ENHRY, SYGVKD. The CDR3 consists of 14 residues. The CDR3 nucleotides read TGTGCCATCAGTGACAAGGGCGGCACAGATACGCAGTATTTT. It translates to CAISDKGGTDTQYF.

This clonotype has just a few counts. This sequence joins TRBV6-4 and TRBJ1-2; D might be TRBD1 (5 bases). V lost 0 bases and J 8 bases, leaving 19 bases between the germline ends. The CDR3 runs to 16 residues. Germline V gene lookup returns CDR1 MRHNA and CDR2 SNTAGT. CDR3 in amino acids: CASSDSWGDAVRGYTF. CDR3 nucleotides: TGTGCCAGCAGTGACTCTTGGGGGGACGCAGTACGAGGCTACACCTTC.

This sequence joins TRBV19 and TRBJ2-7; D not resolved. The CDR3 sequence is 14 residues long. Germline CDR1 LNHDA, CDR2 SQIVND (reference sequence). Trimming removed 3 bases from V and 6 bases from J, with 15 bases in between. The CDR3 sequence: CASSMYAIESEQYF. The CDR3 DNA reads as TGTGCCAGTAGTATGTACGCAATCGAGAGCGAGCAGTACTTC. The full variable domain, with the rest looked up from reference TRBV19 and TRBJ2-7, is DGGITQSPKYLFRKEGQNVTLSCEQNLNHDAMYWYRQDPGQGLRLIYYSQIVNDFQKGDIAEGYSVSREKKESFPLTVTSAQKNPTAFYLCASSMYAIESEQYFGPGTRLTVT.

The genes are TRBV11-1 and TRBJ2-3; the D is unclear. Germline CDR1 SGHAT, CDR2 FQDESV (reference sequence). Trimming shortened V by 5 bases and J by 6 bases, and 9 bases separated the two germline ends. CDR3 length: 12 residues. CDR3 DNA: TGTGCCAGCAGCCCGGATTCGGATACGCAGTATTTT. This codes for CASSPDSDTQYF.

The table lists this clonotype with many counts. The chain combines TRBV20-1 with TRBJ2-7, with TRBD2 matching 9 bases. The V and J ends lost 6 bases and 0 bases, in that order; junction bases with no gene match: 6. CDR1 DFQATT and CDR2 SNEGSKA come from the germline V gene (reference sequence). The CDR3 has 14 amino acids. This CDR3 is CSAVSGGSSYEQYF. The CDR3, as DNA: TGCAGTGCCGTCAGCGGGGGGAGCTCCTACGAGCAGTACTTC.

This clonotype was found many times. The junction differs from germline at one of its ends, possibly a read error. The CDR3 DNA is TGTGCTAGCAGCCAAGGGAACACCGGGGAGCTGTTTTTT. This encodes CASSQGNTGELFF. The chain carries TRBV7-7 and TRBJ2-2, with unresolved D. Germline V gene lookup returns CDR1 SSHAT and CDR2 FNYEAQ (reference sequence). This CDR3 is built from 13 residues.

This clonotype was observed many times. V gene TRBV12-3 or TRBV12-4 combines with J gene TRBJ1-4; 8 positions match TRBD1. The CDR3 sequence is 17 residues long. Germline trimming cut 7 bases from V and 1 base from J; bases unmatched to any gene: 11. The CDR3 DNA sequence: TGTGCCAGCATTGACAGGGGCCGACTTGAAACTAATGAAAAACTGTTTTTT. Protein product: CASIDRGRLETNEKLFF.

This rearrangement joins TRBV4-2 to TRBJ2-2; 10 nucleotides align to TRBD1. Germline-derived CDR1 and CDR2 are LGHNA and YNFKEQ. V dropped 4 bases and J dropped 6; count of bases not matched to a gene: 11. The CDR3 is 17 residues long. CDR3 DNA sequence: TGTGCCAGCAGCCCTACGCCGGGACAGGGGATTCCCGGGGAGCTGTTTTTT. It encodes CASSPTPGQGIPGELFF.

The chain is built from TRBV6-5 and TRBJ1-1; 7 bases fit TRBD1. Germline V CDR1 and CDR2: MNHEY, SVGAGI. CDR3 size: 15 residues. J was trimmed by 4 bases and V by 5 bases; bases with no gene match: 10. CDR3 sequence: CASSRKGAWSTEAFF. CDR3 nucleotides: TGTGCCAGCAGTCGGAAGGGGGCTTGGAGCACTGAAGCTTTCTTT.

This clonotype was detected ten times or more. The genes are TRBV6-5 and TRBJ1-4; D not certain. Trimming shortened V by 6 bases and J by 6 bases, and 14 bases separated the two germline ends. This CDR3 contains 14 residues. Germline CDR1 reads MNHEY; CDR2 reads SVGAGI. The CDR3 nucleotides are TGTGCCAGCAGCCAGTTGGGATTCGATGAAAAACTGTTTTTT. Translation gives CASSQLGFDEKLFF.

In regard to this clonotype: A read error may account for a junction end that differs from germline. The CDR3 loop reads CASSERTGDEELFF. In nucleotides, the CDR3 is TGTGCCAGCAGTGAAAGGACAGGGGATGAAGAACTGTTTTTT. The gene calls are TRBV2 and TRBJ1-4; 9 nucleotides line up with TRBD1. From germline, CDR1 is SNHLY and CDR2 FYNNEI. The CDR3 sequence is 14 residues long.

This clonotype was seen more than once but under ten times. The chain joins TRBV14 to TRBJ2-7, with D maybe TRBD2 (5 bases). Trimming removed 0 bases from V and 7 bases from J, with 16 bases in between. The CDR3 is 15 amino acids. Germline V lookup: CDR1 SGHDN, CDR2 FVKESK. The DNA for the CDR3 is TGTGCCAGCAGCCAAGATTTCGGCGGGCGCCGGGAGCAGTACTTC. Its translation: CASSQDFGGRREQYF.

The chain joins TRBV4-3 to TRBJ1-5; D is possibly TRBD1 (5 bases). Deletions cut 0 bases from V and 5 bases from J, with 11 bases between. The CDR3 sequence is 15 residues long. CDR1 LGHNA and CDR2 YSLEER come from the germline V gene. This chain's CDR3 is CASSQDWQGDQPQHF. In DNA form, the CDR3 reads TGCGCCAGCAGCCAAGATTGGCAGGGAGATCAGCCCCAGCATTTT.

This clonotype was observed many times. V is TRBV23-1 and J is TRBJ1-5; D is perhaps TRBD1 (5 bases). TRBV23-1 is sorted into the ORF group, with uncertain function. V was clipped by 0 bases and J by 6 bases, with 21 bases between them. This CDR3 is 18 amino acids long. The CDR3 region is CASSQSGGEEGNVQPQHF. CDR3 in DNA: TGCGCCAGCAGTCAATCCGGAGGGGAGGAGGGGAATGTTCAGCCCCAGCATTTT.

This clonotype came up a few times. The rearrangement links TRBV28 to TRBJ2-7, with D unclear. Between the trimmed V and J ends, which lost 8 bases and 2 bases, there was a span of 22 bases. The CDR3 extends over 16 amino acids. Looked up from germline, CDR1 is MDHEN and CDR2 is SYDVKM. CDR3 bases: TGTGCCAGCCAACAGACCTCCGTGGCCCGGCCCTACGAGCAGTACTTC. Residues: CASQQTSVARPYEQYF.

In this sample, this clonotype turned up many times. The chain joins TRBV7-9 to TRBJ1-5; perhaps TRBD1 as D (5 bases). Germline V gene lookup returns CDR1 SEHNR and CDR2 FQNEAQ (reference sequence). Trimming removed 5 bases at V and 3 bases at J, with 8 bases between. The CDR3 totals 13 residues. In nucleotides, the CDR3 is TGTGCCAGCAGCAGGGACTTCAATCAGCCCCAGCATTTT. Translation: CASSRDFNQPQHF.

This clonotype was seen repeatedly, ten times or more. Relative to the germline gene, one junction end is altered; a read error may explain this. The chain employs TRBV7-2 and TRBJ2-2; a possible D gene is TRBD2 (5 bases). The CDR3 is made up of 13 amino acids. Germline CDR1 SGHTA, CDR2 FQGNSA. CDR3 amino acids: CASSSMNTGERFF. The CDR3 DNA reads as TGTGCCAGCAGTTCCATGAACACCGGGGAGCGGTTTTTT.

This clonotype was observed at least ten times. The J gene is TRBJ1-2, the V gene TRBV6-5, with D possibly TRBD1 on 6 matching bases. CDR1 is MNHEY, CDR2 SVGAGI, per germline. Trimming shortened V by 6 bases and J by 4 bases, and 12 bases separated the two germline ends. The CDR3 sequence is 13 residues long. The CDR3 loop reads CASSVDSSYGYTF. In nucleotides, the CDR3 is TGTGCCAGCAGCGTGGACAGCTCCTATGGCTACACCTTC.

The sample holds a few counts of this clonotype. The V call is TRBV11-2, the J call TRBJ2-1; possibly TRBD1 for D (6 bases). V lost 4 bases to trimming and J lost 7 bases, with 11 bases between them. Germline V CDR1 and CDR2: SGHAT, FQNNGV. The CDR3 is 13 residues long. The CDR3 sequence is CASSSGQLNEQFF. The CDR3 DNA follows: TGTGCCAGCAGCTCCGGACAGTTAAATGAGCAGTTCTTC.

The chain uses TRBV5-1 and TRBJ1-5; 7 nucleotides align to TRBD1. The J segment lost 6 bases and the V segment lost 0 bases, leaving 9 bases of the junction unmatched. Germline CDR1 and CDR2: SGHRS and YFSETQ. CDR3 size: 16 residues. DNA of the CDR3: TGCGCCAGCAGCTTGGATCGCAGGGGGGACGGTCAGCCCCAGCATTTT. It yields the protein CASSLDRRGDGQPQHF.

This clonotype appeared a few times. The rearrangement links TRBV11-2 to TRBJ1-3; D unresolved. CDR1 and CDR2 from the germline V gene are SGHAT and FQNNGV. This CDR3 has 14 residues. Trimming took off 3 bases at V and 0 bases at J, with 6 bases between the two ends. DNA of the CDR3: TGTGCCAGCAGCTTGGCCCCCTCTGGAAACACCATATATTTT. It is translated as CASSLAPSGNTIYF.

In its sample, this clonotype was seen a few times. The rearrangement joins TRBV7-2 to TRBJ1-6; no clear D gene. This CDR3 has 14 amino acids. CDR1 is SGHTA and CDR2 is FQGNSA in the germline V gene. Trimming cost V 3 bases and J 9 bases, with 12 bases left between them. The CDR3 coding sequence is TGTGCCAGCAGCTTTGTTTCCCGCGGTTCACCCCTCCACTTT. It encodes CASSFVSRGSPLHF.

The chain carries TRBV13 and TRBJ2-5; maybe TRBD2 (5 bases). The CDR3 has 15 residues. The germline V gene encodes CDR1 PRHDT and CDR2 FYEKMQ (reference sequence). The V end lost 3 bases, the J end lost 5 bases, and 16 bases lay between the germline ends. The CDR3 protein is CASSFRRRQGETQYF. CDR3 DNA: TGTGCCAGCAGCTTTAGAAGGAGGCAAGGGGAGACCCAGTACTTC.

This clonotype was counted ten times or more. This chain links TRBV5-8 with TRBJ2-1, with 8 bases matching TRBD2. Germline-derived CDR1 and CDR2 are SGHTS and YDEGEE. V was clipped by 4 bases and J by 12 bases; unmatched bases: 12. This CDR3 has 14 amino acids. CDR3 DNA sequence: TGTGCCAGCAGCGTACCGGGACTAGTCGCCTGGCAGTTCTTC. This codes for CASSVPGLVAWQFF.

The J gene is TRBJ2-2, the V gene TRBV7-6; TRBD1 might be the D (6 bases). V was cut by 2 bases and J by 5 bases, with 12 bases left in between. The CDR3 length is 15 residues. Germline lookup yields CDR1 SGHVS and CDR2 FNYEAQ. In nucleotides, the CDR3 is TGTGCCAGCAGCTTATCAGGGGCGAGGACCGGGGAGCTGTTTTTT. This codes for CASSLSGARTGELFF.

This clonotype has only a few counts. V gene TRBV19 combines with J gene TRBJ1-5; TRBD1 might be the D (5 bases). CDR1 LNHDA and CDR2 SQIVND come from the germline V gene (reference sequence). The CDR3 is 15 amino acids. The V end lost 6 bases, the J end lost 4 bases, and 16 bases lay between the germline ends. The CDR3 here is CASRGLGARNQPQHF. The CDR3 bases are TGTGCCAGTAGGGGCTTAGGGGCTCGAAATCAGCCCCAGCATTTT.